Following are 4 T cell receptor beta chains from one sample sequenced in a study of OX40 agonist ivuxolimab in advanced cancers. Using immunoSEQ multiplex PCR, the repertoire was profiled, and TCRdb retains in-frame clones only, with some absent. The sample contains 20,000 to 30,000 clones, 83% of which appear only once. The starting material was CD4+ or CD8+ T cells sorted from blood, obtained in a trial of the OX40 agonist ivuxolimab. The origin of the receptors is an adult with an advanced solid tumor such as melanoma, head and neck, liver or kidney cancer.

The table lists this clone with a few counts. V and J are TRBV29-1 and TRBJ1-2; TRBD1 matches at 7 bases. J was trimmed by 7 bases and V by 3 bases; bases with no gene match: 8. The CDR3 runs 13 residues. Germline V gene data show CDR1 as SQVTM and CDR2 as ANQGSEA. The CDR3, as DNA: TGCAGCGTTGATGAGGGGGCGAATGTTGGCTACACCTTC. Translating it yields CSVDEGANVGYTF.

The J gene is TRBJ1-2, the V gene TRBV19; no reliable D call. Trimming left V 3 bases short and J 4 bases short, with 21 bases between. The V gene's germline CDR1 is LNHDA and CDR2 SQIVND (reference sequence). CDR3 length: 17 residues. The CDR3, as DNA: TGTGCCAGTAGTATTCACGGACCAGACCGGGAGTCCTATGGCTACACCTTC. Translation: CASSIHGPDRESYGYTF.

The gene calls are TRBV6-6 and TRBJ2-6; D gene unclear. Trimming took 6 bases from V and 2 from J, leaving 8 bases between them. Germline V gives CDR1 MNHNY, CDR2 SVGAGI (reference sequence). There are 14 residues in the CDR3. This CDR3 reads CASRPVTGANVLTF. For the CDR3, the DNA is TGTGCCAGCAGACCAGTCACTGGGGCCAACGTCCTGACTTTC.

The J gene is TRBJ2-7, the V gene TRBV4-1, with 12 bases lining up with TRBD1. CDR3 length: 16 residues. Looked up from germline, CDR1 is MGHRA and CDR2 is YSYEKL. The ends lost 1 base at V and 7 bases at J; junction bases unmatched: 8. CDR3 DNA: TGCGCCAGCAGCCAAGGCCCGGGACAGGGGGCGCGGGAGCAGTACTTC. Its translation: CASSQGPGQGAREQYF.